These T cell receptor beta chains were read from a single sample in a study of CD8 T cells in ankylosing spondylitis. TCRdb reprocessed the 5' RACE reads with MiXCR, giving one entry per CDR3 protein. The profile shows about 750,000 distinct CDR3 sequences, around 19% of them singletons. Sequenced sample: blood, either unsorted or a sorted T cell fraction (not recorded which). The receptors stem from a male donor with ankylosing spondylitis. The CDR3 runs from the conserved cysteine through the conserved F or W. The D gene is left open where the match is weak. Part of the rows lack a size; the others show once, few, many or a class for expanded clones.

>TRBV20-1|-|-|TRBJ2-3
TGCAGTGCTCAGAAAGCGGAAACTAGCACAGATACGCAGTATTTT
CSAQKAETSTDTQYF
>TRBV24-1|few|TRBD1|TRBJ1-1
TGTGCCACCTTGGACAGGGCGGCTTTCTTT
CATLDRAAFF
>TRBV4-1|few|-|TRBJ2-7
TGCGCCAGCAGCCACGTCGGGAGTGGCTACGAGCAGTACTTC
CASSHVGSGYEQYF
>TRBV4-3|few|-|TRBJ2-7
TGCGCCAGCAGCCAAGATGTCGGCGGGGGCGGCGAGCAGTACTTC
CASSQDVGGGGEQYF
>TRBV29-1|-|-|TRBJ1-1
TGCAGCGTTTTCATAGTTTTATACACTGAAGCTTTCTTT
CSVFIVLYTEAFF
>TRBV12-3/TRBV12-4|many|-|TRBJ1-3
TGTGCCAGCAGTTTCCGAAGGTCTGGAAACACCATATATTTT
CASSFRRSGNTIYF
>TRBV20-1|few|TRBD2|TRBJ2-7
TGCAGTGCTAGGGACCTAGCGGGACCCTACGAGCAGTACTTC
CSARDLAGPYEQYF
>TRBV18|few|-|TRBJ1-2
TGTGCCAGCTCACCGCAGGGCCTTGGTGGCTACACCTTC
CASSPQGLGGYTF
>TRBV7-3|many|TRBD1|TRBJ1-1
TGTGCCAGCAGCCCGCATTACAGGGGCGTGAACACTGAAGCTTTCTTT
CASSPHYRGVNTEAFF
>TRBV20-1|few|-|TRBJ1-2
TGCAGTGCTAGTGGAAACGACAGGTCCTATGGCTACACCTTC
CSASGNDRSYGYTF
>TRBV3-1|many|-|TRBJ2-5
TGTGCCAGCAGCCAGGTAGAAGCGGAAGAGACCCAGTACTTC
CASSQVEAEETQYF
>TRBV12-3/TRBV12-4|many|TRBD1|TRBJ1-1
TGTGCCAGCAGCCGACCGGCCGGACAGGGGACTGAAGCTTTCTTT
CASSRPAGQGTEAFF
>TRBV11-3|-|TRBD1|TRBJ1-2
TGTGCCAGCAGCCCAAGCGGGACAGCTAACTATGGCTACACCTTC
CASSPSGTANYGYTF
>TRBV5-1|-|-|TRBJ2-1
TGCGCCAGCAGCTTGGTTACTAGTTATTACAATGAGCAGTTCTTC
CASSLVTSYYNEQFF
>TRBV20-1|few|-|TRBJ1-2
TGCAGTGCTAGAGAGGGTTCATCGGGAAGTGGCTACACCTTC
CSAREGSSGSGYTF
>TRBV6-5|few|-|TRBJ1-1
TGTGCCAGCAGTTACTCGAATCAGGGGTTGAACACTGAAGCTTTCTTT
CASSYSNQGLNTEAFF
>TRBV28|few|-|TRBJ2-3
TGTGCCAGCATTAGGGGACGCACAGATACGCAGTATTTT
CASIRGRTDTQYF
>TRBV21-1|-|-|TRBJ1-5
TGTGCCAGCAGCAAAGATAAGCTTGAACTATCCTATAGCAATCAGCCCCAGCATTTT
CASSKDKLELSYSNQPQHF
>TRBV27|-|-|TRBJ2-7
TGTGCCAGCAGTGTGACATTGGGCTACGAGCAGTACTTC
CASSVTLGYEQYF
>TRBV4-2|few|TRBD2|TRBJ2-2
TGTGCCAGCAGCCAGAAACTAGCGGGGGACTCCACCGGGGAGCTGTTTTTT
CASSQKLAGDSTGELFF
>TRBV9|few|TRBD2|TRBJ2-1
TGTGCCAGCAGCCCCGGGGAGCGGGGTTTCTATGAGCAGTTCTTC
CASSPGERGFYEQFF
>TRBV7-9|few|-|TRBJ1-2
TGTGCCAGCAGCTCCCCAGAGGGCCCAAACAGCCACTATGGCTACACCTTC
CASSSPEGPNSHYGYTF
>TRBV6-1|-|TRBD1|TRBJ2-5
TGTGCCAGCAGGCGACAGGGGGCGAATGTGGAGACCCAGTACTTC
CASRRQGANVETQYF
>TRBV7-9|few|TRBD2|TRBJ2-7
TGTGCCAGCAGCCTCAACCAGCGGGAGGAGTCCTACGAGCAGTACTTC
CASSLNQREESYEQYF
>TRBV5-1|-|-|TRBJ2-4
TGCGCCAGCAGCTTGGGTTGGCAGATAGCCAAAAACATTCAGTACTTC
CASSLGWQIAKNIQYF
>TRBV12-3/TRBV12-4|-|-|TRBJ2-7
TGTGCCAGCAGTCCACACTGGCGGGCGAGCTCCTACGAGCAGTACTTC
CASSPHWRASSYEQYF
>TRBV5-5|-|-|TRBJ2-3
TGTGCCAGCACCCGAAGTTGGACCCGCACAGATACGCAGTATTTT
CASTRSWTRTDTQYF
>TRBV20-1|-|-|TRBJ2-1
TGCAGTGCTAGTTTCGGGGAGCAGTTCTTC
CSASFGEQFF
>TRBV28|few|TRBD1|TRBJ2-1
TGTGCCAGCACCCGCGGGGACAGGGCCTACAATGAGCAGTTCTTC
CASTRGDRAYNEQFF
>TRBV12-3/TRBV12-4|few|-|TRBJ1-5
TGTGCCAGCAGTTTTCTGTACGGTGGCAATCAGCCCCAGCATTTT
CASSFLYGGNQPQHF
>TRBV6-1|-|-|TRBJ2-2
TGTGCCAGCAGACCAAAGGGGGGATTAACCGGGGAGCTGTTTTTT
CASRPKGGLTGELFF
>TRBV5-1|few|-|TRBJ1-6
TGCGCCAGCAGCTTGAGAGGGGAATCACCCCTCCACTTT
CASSLRGESPLHF
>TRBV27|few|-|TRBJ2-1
TGTGCCAGCAGTCCTCGGAAAGGGGGGTACAATGAGCAGTTCTTC
CASSPRKGGYNEQFF
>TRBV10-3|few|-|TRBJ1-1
TGTGCCATCAGGGGGCTCCAGAACACTGAAGCTTTCTTT
CAIRGLQNTEAFF
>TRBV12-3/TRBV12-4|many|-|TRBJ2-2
TGTGCCAGCACCCCCCTCGGCTTGAACACCGGGGAGCTGTTTTTT
CASTPLGLNTGELFF
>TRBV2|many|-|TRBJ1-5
TGTGCCAGCATGGGTGGGAATCAGCCCCAGCATTTT
CASMGGNQPQHF
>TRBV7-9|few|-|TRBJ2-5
TGTGCCAGCAGAACAGACAGTCAAGAGACCCAGTACTTC
CASRTDSQETQYF
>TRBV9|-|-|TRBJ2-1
TGTGCCAGCAGCGTAGCTTTGGACCTCGCCTACAATGAGCAGTTCTTC
CASSVALDLAYNEQFF
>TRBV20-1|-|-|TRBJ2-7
TGCAGTGCTAGAGAAGGGAAGCGGAGCTCCTACGAGCAGTACTTC
CSAREGKRSSYEQYF
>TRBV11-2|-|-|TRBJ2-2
TGTGCCAGCAGCCTCGGTGAACCGGCGAACACCGGGGAGCTGTTTTTT
CASSLGEPANTGELFF
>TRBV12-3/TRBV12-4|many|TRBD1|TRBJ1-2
TGTGCCAGCAGGCAGACAGGGGGCGGTAATGGCTACACCTTC
CASRQTGGGNGYTF
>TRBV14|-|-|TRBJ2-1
TGTGCCAGCAGCCCGGTACTTGCTGAGGATGAGCAGTTCTTC
CASSPVLAEDEQFF
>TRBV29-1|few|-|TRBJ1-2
TGCAGCGTTGACAAAGAGGATGGCTACACCTTC
CSVDKEDGYTF
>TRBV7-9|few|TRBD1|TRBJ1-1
TGTGCCAGCAGCGATATCCAAACAGGGGTCGAGACTGAAGCTTTCTTT
CASSDIQTGVETEAFF
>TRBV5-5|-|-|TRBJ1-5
TGTGCCAGCAGCACCGGACAAGCCGCTTATAGCAATCAGCCCCAGCATTTT
CASSTGQAAYSNQPQHF